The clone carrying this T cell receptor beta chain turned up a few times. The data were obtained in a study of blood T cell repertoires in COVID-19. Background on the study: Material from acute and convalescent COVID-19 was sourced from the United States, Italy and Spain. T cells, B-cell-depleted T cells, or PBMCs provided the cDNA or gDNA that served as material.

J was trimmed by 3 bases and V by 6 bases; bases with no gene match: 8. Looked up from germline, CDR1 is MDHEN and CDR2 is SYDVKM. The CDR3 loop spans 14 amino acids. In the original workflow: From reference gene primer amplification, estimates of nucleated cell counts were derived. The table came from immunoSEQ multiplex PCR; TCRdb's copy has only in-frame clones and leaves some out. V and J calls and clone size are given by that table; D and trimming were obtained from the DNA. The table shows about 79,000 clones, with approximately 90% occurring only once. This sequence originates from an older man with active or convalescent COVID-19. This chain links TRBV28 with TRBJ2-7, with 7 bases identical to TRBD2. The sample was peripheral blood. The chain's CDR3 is CASSSGTTYYEQYF. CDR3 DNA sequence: TGTGCCAGCAGCTCCGGGACTACCTACTACGAGCAGTACTTC.